Listed here are 12 T cell receptor beta chains from one sample, sequenced in a study of shared clonotypes between healthy human individuals. Clones were read by immunoSEQ multiplex PCR, and TCRdb kept only the in-frame ones, dropping some. Of about 2 million clones listed, approximately 95% were seen once; the top ten hold more than 0.95%. Positive CCR7 selection of CD45RO-negative cells yielded the naive CD8 cells, and terminally differentiated effector memory CD45RA+ cells were excluded. The sample taken for sequencing was naive CD8+ T cells sorted from blood. The receptor source for this set is a man in his late teens or twenties in good health.

The sample holds one count of this clone. At the DNA level, this CDR3 is encoded by other sequences in the same sample as well. V is TRBV11-2 and J is TRBJ2-7, with D perhaps TRBD2 (5 bases). The CDR3 consists of 13 residues. The germline V gene has CDR1 SGHAT and CDR2 FQNNGV. V dropped 5 bases and J dropped 2 bases, with 10 bases sitting between them. The CDR3 here is CASSISGAYEQYF. The CDR3 nucleotides are TGTGCCAGCAGCATATCCGGGGCCTACGAGCAGTACTTC.

The genes are TRBV2 and TRBJ2-7; TRBD1 might be the D (5 bases). CDR1 and CDR2 (germline): SNHLY, FYNNEI. The CDR3 is 12 amino acids. The ends were cut back, 6 bases at V and 2 bases at J, with 8 bases in the middle. The CDR3 region is CASRGVAYEQYF. The CDR3 bases are TGTGCCAGCAGAGGGGTAGCCTACGAGCAGTACTTC.

To note about this clone: Other DNA sequences in the same sample also yield this CDR3. This sequence joins TRBV27 and TRBJ2-7; the D is unclear. V gave up 2 bases and J gave up 4 bases, with 9 bases separating them. The germline CDR1 and CDR2 sequences are MNHEY and SMNVEV (reference sequence). This CDR3 comprises 13 residues. The CDR3 protein is CASSLQGLYEQYF. The CDR3 DNA follows: TGTGCCAGCAGTTTACAAGGATTATACGAGCAGTACTTC.

The V and J genes are TRBV7-9 and TRBJ2-1; possibly TRBD1 or TRBD2 for D (5 bases each). Germline assignment: CDR1 SEHNR and CDR2 FQNEAQ (reference sequence). The CDR3 length is 15 residues. Trimming took 5 bases from V and 7 from J, leaving 18 bases between them. As DNA, the CDR3 is TGTGCCAGCAGCCCCCGGGACCTAGTACCTAATGAGCAGTTCTTC. Translated, it gives CASSPRDLVPNEQFF.

This chain connects TRBV10-2 to TRBJ1-4; perhaps TRBD1 as D (6 bases). This CDR3 has 13 amino acids. V dropped 5 bases and J dropped 4 bases, with 8 bases sitting between them. The germline CDR1 and CDR2 sequences are WSHSY and SAAADI. This chain's CDR3 is CASSTGSNEKLFF. The CDR3 DNA sequence: TGCGCCAGCAGTACAGGGAGTAATGAAAAACTGTTTTTT.

V is TRBV28 and J is TRBJ2-7; no clear D. Per the germline V gene, CDR1 is MDHEN and CDR2 is SYDVKM. The CDR3 has 13 amino acids. Deletions cut 7 bases from V and 0 bases from J, with 10 bases between. The CDR3 sequence: CASTPYRSYEQYF. The CDR3 DNA is TGTGCCAGCACCCCCTACCGCTCCTACGAGCAGTACTTC.

The chain has TRBV4-1 and TRBJ1-1; 8 nucleotides align to TRBD1. The germline CDR1 and CDR2 sequences are MGHRA and YSYEKL. This CDR3 has 13 residues. V gave up 6 bases and J gave up 5 bases; unmatched junction bases: 5. CDR3 region: CASSPDRETEAFF. The CDR3 DNA is TGCGCCAGCAGTCCGGACAGGGAGACTGAAGCTTTCTTT.

The V gene is TRBV4-3, the J gene TRBJ1-2; D call uncertain. V was cut by 4 bases and J by 4 bases, with 13 bases left in between. This CDR3 contains 14 residues. From germline, CDR1 is LGHNA and CDR2 YSLEER. This chain's CDR3 is CASSPERGLYGYTF. Written as DNA, the CDR3 is TGCGCCAGCAGCCCCGAACGGGGTCTCTATGGCTACACCTTC.

This chain connects TRBV4-1 to TRBJ2-2; TRBD2 matches at 8 bases. In germline, CDR1 is MGHRA, CDR2 YSYEKL. V was pared by 1 base and J by 1 base, with 2 bases of the junction left unmatched. CDR3 size: 16 residues. CDR3 protein: CASSQVGGENTGELFF. As DNA, the CDR3 is TGCGCCAGCAGCCAAGTCGGGGGGGAGAACACCGGGGAGCTGTTTTTT.

Concerning this clone: Other nucleotide sequences in the sample specify the same CDR3. The chain links TRBV27 to TRBJ2-5, with TRBD1 matching 8 bases. After removal of 2 bases from V and 4 bases from J, the junction contained 0 bases not matched to a gene. The CDR3 totals 13 residues. Per germline, CDR1 MNHEY and CDR2 SMNVEV (reference sequence). In nucleotides, the CDR3 is TGTGCCAGCAGTTTACAGGGGGCAGAGACCCAGTACTTC. It codes for CASSLQGAETQYF.

This chain connects TRBV4-1 to TRBJ2-7; 10 bases match TRBD2. The CDR3 contains 17 residues. V shed 0 bases and J 0 bases; nucleotides not matched to a gene: 5. Germline-derived CDR1 and CDR2 are MGHRA and YSYEKL. As DNA, the CDR3 is TGCGCCAGCAGCCAAGAGCCCGGGACTAGCGTCTCCTACGAGCAGTACTTC. It yields the protein CASSQEPGTSVSYEQYF.

In nucleotides, the CDR3 is TGTGCCAGCAGTGTGTTGGACAGCGGGGGGCCGGGACGAGACGAGCAGTACTTC. Residues: CASSVLDSGGPGRDEQYF. The chain is built from TRBV6-7 and TRBJ2-7; 9 bases agree with TRBD2. TRBV6-7 is an ORF, and what it does is uncertain. The V and J ends lost 5 bases and 5 bases, in that order; junction bases with no gene match: 19. This CDR3 spans 18 amino acids.